Listed here are 27 T cell receptor beta chains from one sample, sequenced in a study of prognosis after radiotherapy for stage I lung cancer (dated by TCRdb to the early 2020s). The instrument given in TCRdb is Illumina HiSeq 3000. Two rounds of multiplex PCR were performed to amplify the TCR beta CDR3 region from genomic DNA. The first PCR round used primers specific to each TRBV and TRBJ gene, and the primer sequences were filed in Chinese patent CN105087789A. TCRdb redid the processing of the public reads, applying fastp at Q25 and MiXCR, and retained in-frame beta chains. Rows are unified per CDR3 protein, each entry keeping the most common DNA and genes. The sample records 30,000 to 40,000 distinct CDR3 sequences, around 22% of which are singletons. Together, the top ten hold less than 30% of the sample. The specimen comprised PBMCs, sampled before or after stereotactic body radiation therapy (not recorded which). Receptors originate from a donor over 45 with non-small cell lung cancer.

This clonotype was seen repeatedly, ten times or more. This rearrangement joins TRBV6-5 to TRBJ2-2; 7 bases fit TRBD1. Trimming removed 2 bases from V and 1 base from J; junction bases left unmatched: 4. The CDR3 spans 16 residues. The germline V gene has CDR1 MNHEY and CDR2 SVGAGI. Here the CDR3 reads CASSYTGARNTGELFF. The CDR3, as DNA: TGTGCCAGCAGTTACACAGGGGCTAGGAACACCGGGGAGCTGTTTTTT.

There are many counts of this clonotype. The chain couples TRBV18 to TRBJ2-3; no clear D gene. The CDR3 has 12 amino acids. In germline, CDR1 is KGHSH, CDR2 LQKENI. Deletions cut 1 base from V and 7 bases from J, with 6 bases between. The CDR3 nucleotides read TGTGCCAGCTCACCACGGGCTTATACGCAGTATTTT. This encodes CASSPRAYTQYF.

As to this clonotype: With a much larger clone just one base away, this may be a read error. This chain joins TRBV4-1 and TRBJ2-5, with D possibly being TRBD1 (6 bases). The CDR3 consists of 16 residues. CDR1 MGHRA and CDR2 YSYEKL come from the germline V gene. CDR3 bases: TGCGCCAGCAGCCAAGAAGGATTACAAGGGGGAGAGACCCAGCACTTC. Its translation: CASSQEGLQGGETQHF.

By frequency in the sample, this clonotype is medium-sized. DNA for the CDR3: TGTGCCAGCAATATAGGGCGCGCTTCCAATCAGCCCCAGCATTTT. Its translation is CASNIGRASNQPQHF. The chain joins TRBV12-3 or TRBV12-4 to TRBJ1-5; D unclear. There are 15 residues in the CDR3. Trimming shortened V by 7 bases and J by 3 bases, and 16 bases separated the two germline ends.

This clonotype was seen ten or more times. The chain couples TRBV3-1 to TRBJ2-3; 14 bases fit TRBD2. The CDR3 sequence is 19 residues long. Germline V lookup: CDR1 LGHDT, CDR2 YNNKEL (reference sequence). Trimming took 1 base from V and 2 from J; bases not matched to a gene: 8. In nucleotides, the CDR3 is TGTGCCAGCAGCCAAGCTAAGCCGGGACTAGCGGGGGCCACAGATACGCAGTATTTT. This encodes CASSQAKPGLAGATDTQYF.

This clonotype was seen at least ten times. The rearrangement links TRBV11-2 to TRBJ2-1; no firm D call. The CDR3 has 13 residues. The germline CDR1 and CDR2 sequences are SGHAT and FQNNGV. The V end lost 1 base, the J end lost 6 bases, and 7 bases lay between the germline ends. CDR3 DNA: TGTGCCAGCAGCTTAGGATCTCTCAATGAGCAGTTCTTC. This translates into CASSLGSLNEQFF.

By frequency in the sample, this clonotype is medium-sized. V usage is TRBV6-1 and J usage is TRBJ2-7; D is ambiguous. The CDR3 consists of 10 residues. Trimming shortened V by 8 bases and J by 1 base, and 3 bases separated the two germline ends. CDR1 is MNHNS and CDR2 is SASEGT in the germline V gene. The CDR3 here is CASASYEQYF. The CDR3 DNA reads TGTGCCAGCGCGTCCTACGAGCAGTACTTC.

This clonotype was seen only once. This may stem from a read error, because a much larger clone lies one nucleotide away. The chain recombines TRBV6-5 with TRBJ1-3; D perhaps matches TRBD1 (5 bases). Germline assignment: CDR1 MNHEY and CDR2 SVGAGI. The CDR3 is made up of 14 amino acids. CDR3 in DNA: TGTGCCTCCCCTTTGGGGGACTCTGGAAACACCACATATTTT. Translating it yields CASPLGDSGNTTYF.

Points on this clonotype: One base away lies a much larger clone, so this may be a sequencing read error. The chain links TRBV29-1 to TRBJ1-1; tentatively, D is TRBD1 (5 bases). Trimming took off 7 bases at V and 0 bases at J, with 12 bases between the two ends. The CDR3 is made up of 13 amino acids. Per germline, CDR1 SQVTM and CDR2 ANQGSEA. The CDR3 loop reads CSGRRQMNTEAFF. The CDR3 DNA reads as TGCAGCGGACGACGACAGATGAACACTGAAGCTTTCTTT.

At least ten counts were recorded for this clonotype. A junction boundary mismatches the germline segment, possibly from a read error. The chain recombines TRBV6-1 with TRBJ2-1; D remains unclear. The CDR3 consists of 8 residues. Per the germline V gene, CDR1 is MNHNS and CDR2 is SASEGT. Written as DNA, the CDR3 is TGTGCCAGCAGTGGGCTTCAATTC. Translation: CASSGLQF.

For this clonotype: A junction end diverges from the germline sequence, so it may reflect a read error. The chain carries TRBV24-1 and TRBJ2-6; either TRBD1 or TRBD2 may fit D (5 bases each). Germline values: CDR1 KGHDR, CDR2 SFDVKD. The CDR3 extends over 19 amino acids. The CDR3 is CATSVTRAAAPSGANALTF. The CDR3 DNA reads as TGTGCCACCAGTGTAACAAGGGCAGCGGCACCCTCTGGGGCCAACGCCCTGACTTTC.

In this sample, this clonotype turned up many times. CDR3 residues: CASSFSLTGETFENIQYF. The DNA for the CDR3 is TGTGCCAGCAGTTTCTCCCTGACAGGGGAAACCTTTGAAAACATTCAGTACTTC. The rearrangement joins TRBV28 to TRBJ2-4; 8 nucleotides match TRBD1. The CDR3 length is 18 residues. Losses at the gene ends were 3 bases for V and 5 bases for J; bases not matched to a gene: 15. The V gene's germline CDR1 is MDHEN and CDR2 SYDVKM. The variable domain in full, with the rest retrieved from reference TRBV28 and TRBJ2-4, is DVKVTQSSRYLVKRTGEKVFLECVQDMDHENMFWYRQDPGLGLRLIYFSYDVKMKEKGDIPEGYSVSREKKERFSLILESASTNQTSMYLCASSFSLTGETFENIQYFGAGTRLSVL.

This clonotype has at least ten counts. The gene calls are TRBV29-1 and TRBJ2-7; 9 positions agree with TRBD2. The V gene's germline CDR1 is SQVTM and CDR2 ANQGSEA. This CDR3 region has 14 residues. V lost 3 bases to trimming and J lost 1 base; unmatched junction nucleotides: 4. The CDR3 DNA reads TGCAGCGTTGAGATGACTAGCGGATCCTACGAGCAGTACTTC. Amino acids: CSVEMTSGSYEQYF.

Notes on this clonotype: A far larger clone is one nucleotide away, so this likely arose from a read error. The rearrangement links TRBV5-1 to TRBJ2-5; TRBD1 agrees at 7 bases. The V gene end was trimmed by 6 bases and the J gene end by 11 bases; junction bases not matched to a gene: 16. The CDR3 sequence is 14 residues long. CDR1 and CDR2 from the germline V gene are SGHRS and YFSETQ. The CDR3: CASKERQGENEQYF. The DNA for the CDR3 is TGCGCCAGCAAGGAGCGGCAGGGGGAAAATGAGCAGTACTTC. Combining the CDR3 with reference TRBV5-1 and TRBJ2-5 gives the whole variable domain KAGVTQTPRYLIKTRGQQVTLSCSPISGHRSVSWYQQTPGQGLQFLFEYFSETQRNKGNFPGRFSGRQFSNSRSEMNVSTLELGDSALYLCASKERQGENEQYFGPGTRLLVL.

This clonotype appeared once. A far larger clone differs by one base, so this is likely a read error. The rearrangement joins TRBV6-1 to TRBJ2-3; 7 bases align to TRBD1. The germline gives CDR1 MNHNS, CDR2 SASEGT. The CDR3 runs 12 residues. The DNA of the CDR3 is TGTGTCAGCAGGGGGTTCACAGATACGCAGTATTTT. Translating it yields CVSRGFTDTQYF.

Many counts were recorded for this clonotype. This chain uses TRBV7-9 with TRBJ2-5; unclear D gene. The CDR3 covers 13 residues. V was shortened by 4 bases and J by 3 bases, with 9 bases between the two germline ends. Germline V gene lookup returns CDR1 SEHNR and CDR2 FQNEAQ (reference sequence). DNA for the CDR3: TGTGCCAGCAGCTACGGCAGCAAAGAGACCCAGTACTTC. Its translation is CASSYGSKETQYF. Full variable domain (rest looked up from reference TRBV7-9 and TRBJ2-5): DTGVSQNPRHKITKRGQNVTFRCDPISEHNRLYWYRQTLGQGPEFLTYFQNEAQLEKSRLLSDRFSAERPKGSFSTLEIQRTEQGDSAMYLCASSYGSKETQYFGPGTRLLVL.

This clonotype was detected many times. The chain joins TRBV10-3 to TRBJ2-2; possible D gene TRBD1, 6 bases. The V and J ends lost 0 bases and 7 bases respectively, with 12 bases between them. CDR3 length: 15 residues. Germline CDR1 is ENHRY and CDR2 is SYGVKD. CDR3 loop: CAISESWGQNGELFF. For the CDR3, the DNA is TGTGCCATCAGTGAGTCTTGGGGGCAAAACGGGGAGCTGTTTTTT.

Remarks on this clonotype: At one boundary the junction diverges from the germline segment, which might be a read error. The V call is TRBV11-1, the J call TRBJ2-3; D not resolved. The length of the CDR3 is 16 residues. CDR1 and CDR2 from the germline V gene are SGHAT and FQDESV (reference sequence). The CDR3 sequence: CSSSRSVVWPTDTQYF. For the CDR3, the DNA is TGTTCCAGCAGCAGAAGTGTAGTTTGGCCCACAGATACGCAGTATTTT.

In its sample, this clonotype was seen many times. V is TRBV28 and J is TRBJ1-4; D is undetermined. Trimming shortened V by 2 bases and J by 7 bases, and 17 bases separated the two germline ends. This CDR3 is 16 amino acids long. Germline V gene data show CDR1 as MDHEN and CDR2 as SYDVKM. This chain's CDR3 is CASSLHLGQWGEKLFF. The CDR3 DNA follows: TGTGCCAGCAGTTTACATCTCGGGCAATGGGGTGAAAAACTGTTTTTT.

This clonotype was observed at least ten times. This rearrangement joins TRBV14 to TRBJ2-2, with D possibly being TRBD1 (6 bases). Trimming stripped 4 bases from V and 3 bases from J, with 12 bases between. The CDR3 is 15 amino acids. The germline V gene has CDR1 SGHDN and CDR2 FVKESK. CDR3 region: CASSPWTAYTGELFF. CDR3 in DNA: TGTGCCAGCAGCCCATGGACAGCCTACACCGGGGAGCTGTTTTTT.

Comment on this clonotype: A clone one base away is much larger, so this may be a read error. The chain has TRBV5-5 and TRBJ2-5, with 11 positions matching TRBD1. Germline V gene lookup returns CDR1 SGHKS and CDR2 YYEKEE (reference sequence). The CDR3 totals 15 residues. Trimming cost V 4 bases and J 5 bases; bases outside gene matches: 7. CDR3 loop: CASSAQGQGVETQYF. As DNA, the CDR3 is TGTGCCAGCAGCGCCCAGGGACAGGGGGTTGAGACCCAGTACTTC. The whole variable domain, remainder taken from reference TRBV5-5 and TRBJ2-5, is DAGVTQSPTHLIKTRGQQVTLRCSPISGHKSVSWYQQVLGQGPQFIFQYYEKEERGRGNFPDRFSARQFPNYSSELNVNALLLGDSALYLCASSAQGQGVETQYFGPGTRLLVL.

In this sample, this clonotype turned up many times. V and J are TRBV3-1 and TRBJ2-5; 12 nucleotides line up with TRBD1. Germline-derived CDR1 and CDR2 are LGHDT and YNNKEL (reference sequence). This CDR3 is built from 17 residues. The V gene end was trimmed by 4 bases and the J gene end by 5 bases; junction bases not matched to a gene: 11. The CDR3 protein is CASSPPYGTGGAETQYF. The CDR3 DNA sequence: TGTGCCAGCAGCCCACCCTACGGGACAGGGGGCGCGGAGACCCAGTACTTC.

This clonotype was counted ten times or more. This chain uses TRBV5-1 with TRBJ2-1; maybe TRBD1 (6 bases). Germline V gene lookup returns CDR1 SGHRS and CDR2 YFSETQ. V lost 4 bases to trimming and J lost 4 bases, with 15 bases between them. The CDR3 is made up of 15 amino acids. CDR3 nucleotide sequence: TGCGCCAGCAGCACGGTCGTACAGGGATACAATGAGCAGTTCTTC. It codes for CASSTVVQGYNEQFF.

This clonotype was seen repeatedly, ten times or more. The gene calls are TRBV3-1 and TRBJ2-5, with D unresolved. The ends were cut back, 1 base at V and 2 bases at J, with 14 bases in the middle. CDR1 and CDR2 (germline): LGHDT, YNNKEL (reference sequence). The CDR3 consists of 16 residues. The CDR3 DNA sequence: TGTGCCAGCAGCCAAGTTGGGATCGGTCGTCAAGAGACCCAGTACTTC. The encoded protein is CASSQVGIGRQETQYF.

This clonotype has ten or more counts. This chain uses TRBV4-2 with TRBJ1-2; possible D gene TRBD1, 5 bases. V was cut by 5 bases and J by 3 bases, with 16 bases left in between. The CDR3 runs to 15 residues. Germline assignment: CDR1 LGHNA and CDR2 YNFKEQ. DNA of the CDR3: TGTGCCAGCAGCGTCGGACTTACAGGAGACTATGGCTACACCTTC. Protein: CASSVGLTGDYGYTF.

This clonotype was recorded at least ten times. V gene TRBV10-3 combines with J gene TRBJ2-5; TRBD2 agrees at 8 bases. J lost 1 base, V lost 3 bases, and 4 bases had no gene match. This CDR3 region has 15 residues. Germline lookup yields CDR1 ENHRY and CDR2 SYGVKD. DNA for the CDR3: TGTGCCATCAGTGATGACGGGGGGGCCCAAGAGACCCAGTACTTC. Protein: CAISDDGGAQETQYF.

The table lists this clonotype with many counts. The chain employs TRBV5-1 and TRBJ1-1; possible D gene TRBD1, 5 bases. CDR3 size: 14 residues. Germline-derived CDR1 and CDR2 are SGHRS and YFSETQ. V was clipped by 3 bases and J by 6 bases, with 15 bases between them. In DNA, the CDR3 is TGCGCCAGCAGCTACGGGACGGGGACCGCTGAAGCTTTCTTT. This sequence encodes CASSYGTGTAEAFF.